This T cell receptor (beta chain) was captured by sequencing in a study of cytomegalovirus exposure and HLA in healthy donors. The study's findings and limits: Confirmation was obtained in vitro that a few CMV-associated chains are specific for CMV antigens. Cytomegalovirus association was listed for 150 or so TCR beta chains. It was reportedly the case that the classifier diagnosed cytomegalovirus status with high specificity and sensitivity.

Sequencing was performed with immunoSEQ multiplex PCR; in TCRdb, only in-frame clones are kept and a portion is missing. The data contain approximately 200,000 clones, approximately 86% of them seen just once; the ten biggest clones take up about 3%. Notes on this clone: Its antigen is not identified.

Germline V CDR1 and CDR2: MDHEN, SYDVKM. CDR3 length: 15 amino acids. With 5 bases clipped from V and 5 bases from J, the junction kept 10 bases outside the gene matches. The receptor was isolated from a woman aged 18 to 35 in good health and CMV-seronegative. The chain employs TRBV28 and TRBJ1-2, with 8 positions matching TRBD1. The sequenced sample was PBMCs. The DNA for the CDR3 is TGTGCCAGCAGTCTAAGAGGGACAGGCCGATATGGCTACACCTTC. Translation: CASSLRGTGRYGYTF.